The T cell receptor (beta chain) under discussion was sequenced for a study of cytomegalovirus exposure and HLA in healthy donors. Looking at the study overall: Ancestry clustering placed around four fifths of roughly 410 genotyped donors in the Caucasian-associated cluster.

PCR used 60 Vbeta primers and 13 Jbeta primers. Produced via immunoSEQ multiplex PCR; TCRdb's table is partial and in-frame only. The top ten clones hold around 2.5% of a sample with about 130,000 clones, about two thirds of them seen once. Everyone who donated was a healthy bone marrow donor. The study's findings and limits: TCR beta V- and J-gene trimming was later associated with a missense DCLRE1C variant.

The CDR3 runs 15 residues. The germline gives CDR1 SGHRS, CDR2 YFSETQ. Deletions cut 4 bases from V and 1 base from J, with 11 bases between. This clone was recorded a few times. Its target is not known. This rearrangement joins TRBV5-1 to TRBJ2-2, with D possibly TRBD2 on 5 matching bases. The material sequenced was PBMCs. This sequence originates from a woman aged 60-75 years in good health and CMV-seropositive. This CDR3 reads CASSPGSGNTGELFF. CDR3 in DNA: TGCGCCAGCAGCCCGGGATCCGGGAACACCGGGGAGCTGTTTTTT. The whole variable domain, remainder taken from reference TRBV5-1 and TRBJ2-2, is KAGVTQTPRYLIKTRGQQVTLSCSPISGHRSVSWYQQTPGQGLQFLFEYFSETQRNKGNFPGRFSGRQFSNSRSEMNVSTLELGDSALYLCASSPGSGNTGELFFGEGSRLTVL.